This T cell receptor (beta chain) is drawn from a study of blood T cell repertoires in COVID-19. In the study overall: The United States, Italy and Spain supplied acute and convalescent COVID-19 samples. In each case, the material was cDNA or gDNA derived from T cells, B-cell-depleted T cells, or PBMCs.

Per the original methods: Amplification from reference gene primers served as the basis for estimated nucleated cell counts. Libraries were prepared by immunoSEQ multiplex PCR; TCRdb keeps only in-frame clonotypes and omits some of them. That table furnishes V, J and clone size, whereas the DNA furnished D and trimming. The data show under 200,000 clones, approximately 80% seen once. From germline, CDR1 is LNHDA and CDR2 SQIVND (reference sequence). The V and J ends lost 11 bases and 7 bases respectively, with 18 bases between them. This CDR3 contains 13 residues. The clonotype originates from a woman aged 80 or over with active or convalescent COVID-19. The source material was peripheral blood. This chain joins TRBV19 and TRBJ1-5; D not certain. CDR3 amino acids: CAGNQEPGQPQHF. Here the CDR3 DNA reads TGTGCCGGGAATCAGGAACCGGGGCAGCCCCAGCATTTT.